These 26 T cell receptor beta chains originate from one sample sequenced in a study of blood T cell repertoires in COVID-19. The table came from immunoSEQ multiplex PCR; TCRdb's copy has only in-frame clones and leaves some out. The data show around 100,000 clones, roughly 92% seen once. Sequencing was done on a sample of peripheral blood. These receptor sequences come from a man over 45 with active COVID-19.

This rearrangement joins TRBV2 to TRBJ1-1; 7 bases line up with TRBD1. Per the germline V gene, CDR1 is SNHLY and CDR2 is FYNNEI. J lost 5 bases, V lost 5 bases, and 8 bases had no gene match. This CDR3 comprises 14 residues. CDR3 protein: CASSPDRVGTEAFF. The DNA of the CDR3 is TGTGCCAGCAGTCCCGACAGGGTGGGGACTGAAGCTTTCTTT. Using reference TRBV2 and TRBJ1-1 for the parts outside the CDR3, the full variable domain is EPEVTQTPSHQVTQMGQEVILRCVPISNHLYFYWYRQILGQKVEFLVSFYNNEISEKSEIFDDQFSVERPDGSNFTLKIRSTKLEDSAMYFCASSPDRVGTEAFFGQGTRLTVV.

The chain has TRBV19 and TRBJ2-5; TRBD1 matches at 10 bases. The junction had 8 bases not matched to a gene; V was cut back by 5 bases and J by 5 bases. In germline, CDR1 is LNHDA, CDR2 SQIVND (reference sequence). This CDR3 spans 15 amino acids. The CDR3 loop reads CASSVRQGAMETQYF. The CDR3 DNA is TGTGCCAGTAGTGTTCGACAGGGGGCCATGGAGACCCAGTACTTC.

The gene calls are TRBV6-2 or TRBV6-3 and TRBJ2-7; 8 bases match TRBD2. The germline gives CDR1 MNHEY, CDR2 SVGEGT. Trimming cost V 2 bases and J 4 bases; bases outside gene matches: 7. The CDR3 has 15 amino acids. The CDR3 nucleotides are TGTGCCAGCAGTTACGCAGGGACTAGGTCATACGAGCAGTACTTC. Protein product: CASSYAGTRSYEQYF.

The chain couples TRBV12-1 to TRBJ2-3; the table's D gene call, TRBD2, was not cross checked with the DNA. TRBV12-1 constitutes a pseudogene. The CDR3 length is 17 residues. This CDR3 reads CASILIIAVKPTDTQYF. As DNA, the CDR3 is TGTGCCAGCATCTTGATTATAGCAGTCAAACCCACAGATACGCAGTATTTT.

The CDR3 coding sequence is TGTGCCAGCAGCTTGGAACTAGCGGGCTACAATGAGCAGTTCTTC. It translates to CASSLELAGYNEQFF. The genes are TRBV5-4 and TRBJ2-1, with 9 bases identical to TRBD2. With V trimmed by 0 bases and J by 3 bases, 1 base remained unmatched. Germline-derived CDR1 and CDR2 are SGHNT and YYREEE (reference sequence). This CDR3 has 15 residues. Full variable domain (missing parts from reference TRBV5-4 and TRBJ2-1): ETGVTQSPTHLIKTRGQQVTLRCSSQSGHNTVSWYQQALGQGPQFIFQYYREEENGRGNFPPRFSGLQFPNYSSELNVNALELDDSALYLCASSLELAGYNEQFFGPGTRLTVL.

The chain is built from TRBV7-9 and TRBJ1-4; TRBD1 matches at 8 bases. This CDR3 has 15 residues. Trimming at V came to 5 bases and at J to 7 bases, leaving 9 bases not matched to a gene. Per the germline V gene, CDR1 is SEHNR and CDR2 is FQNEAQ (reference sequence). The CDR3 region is CASSASGTGTEKLFF. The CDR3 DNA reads TGTGCCAGCAGCGCCTCCGGGACAGGTACTGAAAAACTGTTTTTT.

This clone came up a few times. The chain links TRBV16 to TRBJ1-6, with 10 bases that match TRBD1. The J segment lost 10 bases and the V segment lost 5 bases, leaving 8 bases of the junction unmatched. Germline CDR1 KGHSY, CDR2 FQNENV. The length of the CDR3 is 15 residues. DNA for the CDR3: TGTGCCAGCAGCTACCCCGGGACAGGGGAGTCACCCCTCCACTTT. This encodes CASSYPGTGESPLHF.

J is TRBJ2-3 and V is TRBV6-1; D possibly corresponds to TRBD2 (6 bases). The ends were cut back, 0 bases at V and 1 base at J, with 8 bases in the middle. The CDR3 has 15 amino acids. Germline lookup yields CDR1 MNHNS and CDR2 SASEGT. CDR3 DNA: TGTGCCAGCAGTGAAGCGCTAGCGCGCACAGATACGCAGTATTTT. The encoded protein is CASSEALARTDTQYF.

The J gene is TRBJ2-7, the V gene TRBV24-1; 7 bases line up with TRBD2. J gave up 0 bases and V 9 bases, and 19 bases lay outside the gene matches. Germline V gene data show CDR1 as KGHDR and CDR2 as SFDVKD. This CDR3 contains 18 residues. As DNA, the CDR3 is TGTGCCACCCCGGACCGGGGGGAAGGATTGCCGAGCTCCTACGAGCAGTACGTC. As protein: CATPDRGEGLPSSYEQYV.

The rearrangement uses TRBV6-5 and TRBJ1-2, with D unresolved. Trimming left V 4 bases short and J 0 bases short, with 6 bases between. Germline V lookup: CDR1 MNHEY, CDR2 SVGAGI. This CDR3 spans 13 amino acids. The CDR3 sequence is CASSWSANYGYTF. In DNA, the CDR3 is TGTGCCAGCAGTTGGTCGGCTAACTATGGCTACACCTTC.

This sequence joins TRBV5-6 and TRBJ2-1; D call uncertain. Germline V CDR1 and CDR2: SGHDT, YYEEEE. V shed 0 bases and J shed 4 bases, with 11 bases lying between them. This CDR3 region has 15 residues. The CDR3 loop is CASSLAGDPYNEQFF. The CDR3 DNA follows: TGTGCCAGCAGCTTGGCAGGCGACCCATACAATGAGCAGTTCTTC. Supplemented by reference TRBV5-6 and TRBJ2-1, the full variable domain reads DAGVTQSPTHLIKTRGQQVTLRCSPKSGHDTVSWYQQALGQGPQFIFQYYEEEERQRGNFPDRFSGHQFPNYSSELNVNALLLGDSALYLCASSLAGDPYNEQFFGPGTRLTVL.

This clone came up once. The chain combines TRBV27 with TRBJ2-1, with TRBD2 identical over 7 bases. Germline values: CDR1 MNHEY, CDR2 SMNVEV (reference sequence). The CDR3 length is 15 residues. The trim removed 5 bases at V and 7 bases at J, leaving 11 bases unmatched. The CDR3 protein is CASSRDYPLWNEQFF. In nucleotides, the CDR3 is TGTGCCAGCAGTCGGGACTACCCCCTGTGGAATGAGCAGTTCTTC.

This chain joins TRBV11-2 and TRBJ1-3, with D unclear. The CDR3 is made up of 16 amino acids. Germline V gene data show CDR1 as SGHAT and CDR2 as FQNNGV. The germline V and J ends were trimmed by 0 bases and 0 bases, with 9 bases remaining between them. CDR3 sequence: CASSLEPGFSGNTIYF. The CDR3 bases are TGTGCCAGCAGCTTAGAACCCGGGTTCTCTGGAAACACCATATATTTT. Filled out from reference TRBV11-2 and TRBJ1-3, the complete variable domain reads EAGVAQSPRYKIIEKRQSVAFWCNPISGHATLYWYQQILGQGPKLLIQFQNNGVVDDSQLPKDRFSAERLKGVDSTLKIQPAKLEDSAVYLCASSLEPGFSGNTIYFGEGSWLTVV.

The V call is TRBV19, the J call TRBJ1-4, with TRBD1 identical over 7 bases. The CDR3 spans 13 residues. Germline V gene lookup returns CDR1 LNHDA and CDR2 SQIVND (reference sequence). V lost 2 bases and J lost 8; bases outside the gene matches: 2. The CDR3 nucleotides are TGTGCCAGTAGTATACAGGGGGGCGAAAAACTGTTTTTT. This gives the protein CASSIQGGEKLFF.

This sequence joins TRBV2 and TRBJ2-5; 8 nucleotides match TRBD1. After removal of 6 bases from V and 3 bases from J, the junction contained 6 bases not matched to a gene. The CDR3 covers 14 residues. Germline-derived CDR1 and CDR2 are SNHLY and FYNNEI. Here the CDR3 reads CASSADRAEETQYF. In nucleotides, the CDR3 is TGTGCCAGCAGCGCGGACAGGGCGGAAGAGACCCAGTACTTC.

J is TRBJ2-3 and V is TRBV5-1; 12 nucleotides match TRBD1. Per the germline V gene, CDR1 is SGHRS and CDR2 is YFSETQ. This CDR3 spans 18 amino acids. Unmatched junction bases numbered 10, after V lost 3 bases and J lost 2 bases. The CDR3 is CASSWTRDRGPNTDTQYF. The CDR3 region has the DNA TGCGCCAGCAGCTGGACCCGGGACAGGGGGCCCAACACAGATACGCAGTATTTT.

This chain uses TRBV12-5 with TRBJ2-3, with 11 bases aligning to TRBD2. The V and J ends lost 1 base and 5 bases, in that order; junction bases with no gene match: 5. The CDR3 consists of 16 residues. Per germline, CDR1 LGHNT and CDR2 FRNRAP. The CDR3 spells CASGLEASGRLDTQYF. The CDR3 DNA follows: TGTGCTAGTGGTTTGGAGGCTAGCGGGAGGTTAGATACGCAGTATTTT.

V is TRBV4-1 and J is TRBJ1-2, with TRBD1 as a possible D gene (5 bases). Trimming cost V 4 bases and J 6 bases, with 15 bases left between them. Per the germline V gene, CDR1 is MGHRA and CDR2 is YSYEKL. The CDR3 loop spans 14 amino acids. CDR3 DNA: TGCGCCAGCAGCCCAAGCCTGGACACTGATGGCTACACCTTC. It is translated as CASSPSLDTDGYTF.

This CDR3 is CASSERGLTEAFF. The CDR3 coding sequence is TGCGCCAGCAGCGAGCGAGGCTTGACTGAAGCTTTCTTT. The J gene is TRBJ1-1, the V gene TRBV5-1; D gene uncertain. Germline assignment: CDR1 SGHRS and CDR2 YFSETQ. The V end lost 4 bases, the J end lost 5 bases, and 12 bases lay between the germline ends. The CDR3 runs to 13 residues.

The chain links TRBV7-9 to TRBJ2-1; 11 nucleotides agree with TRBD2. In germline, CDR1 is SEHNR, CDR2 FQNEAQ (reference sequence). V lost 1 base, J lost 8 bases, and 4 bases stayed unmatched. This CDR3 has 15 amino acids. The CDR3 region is CASSLVSGGADEQFF. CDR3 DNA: TGTGCCAGCAGCTTAGTTAGCGGGGGGGCGGATGAGCAGTTCTTC.

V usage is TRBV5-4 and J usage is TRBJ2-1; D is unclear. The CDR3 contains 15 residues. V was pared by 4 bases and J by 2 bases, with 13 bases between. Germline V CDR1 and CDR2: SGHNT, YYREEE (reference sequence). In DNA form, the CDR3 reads TGTGCCAGCAGCACCTCACCAGGCGCCTACAATGAGCAGTTCTTC. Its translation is CASSTSPGAYNEQFF.

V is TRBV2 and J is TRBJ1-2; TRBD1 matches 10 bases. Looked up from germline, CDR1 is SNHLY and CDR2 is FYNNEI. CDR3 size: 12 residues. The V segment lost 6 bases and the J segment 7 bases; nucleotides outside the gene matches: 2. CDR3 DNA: TGTGCCAGCAGCGGACAGGGGGGTGGCTACACCTTC. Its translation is CASSGQGGGYTF. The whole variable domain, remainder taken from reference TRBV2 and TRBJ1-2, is EPEVTQTPSHQVTQMGQEVILRCVPISNHLYFYWYRQILGQKVEFLVSFYNNEISEKSEIFDDQFSVERPDGSNFTLKIRSTKLEDSAMYFCASSGQGGGYTFGSGTRLTVV.

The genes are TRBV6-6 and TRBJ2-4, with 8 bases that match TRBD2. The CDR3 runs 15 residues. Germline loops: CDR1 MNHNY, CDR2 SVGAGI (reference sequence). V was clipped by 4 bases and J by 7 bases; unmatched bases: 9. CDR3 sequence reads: CASSSQGTSMNIQYF. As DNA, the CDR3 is TGTGCCAGCAGTTCCCAAGGGACTAGTATGAACATTCAGTACTTC.

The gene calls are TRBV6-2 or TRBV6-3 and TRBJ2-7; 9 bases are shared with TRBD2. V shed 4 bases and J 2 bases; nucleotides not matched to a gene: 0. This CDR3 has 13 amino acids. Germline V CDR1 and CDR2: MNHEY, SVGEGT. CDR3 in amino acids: CASSSSGTYEQYV. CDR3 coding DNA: TGTGCCAGCAGTTCTAGCGGGACCTACGAGCAGTACGTC.

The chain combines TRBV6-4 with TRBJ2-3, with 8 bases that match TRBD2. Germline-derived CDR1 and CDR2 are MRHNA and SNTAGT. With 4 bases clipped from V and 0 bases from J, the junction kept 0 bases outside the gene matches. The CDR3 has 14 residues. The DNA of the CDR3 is TGTGCCAGCAGTGCTAGCGGGAGCACAGATACGCAGTATTTT. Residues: CASSASGSTDTQYF.

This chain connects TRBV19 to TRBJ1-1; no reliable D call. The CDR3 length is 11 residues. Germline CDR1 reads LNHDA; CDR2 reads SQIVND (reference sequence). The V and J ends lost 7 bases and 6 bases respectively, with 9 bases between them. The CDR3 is CASTGFPEAFF. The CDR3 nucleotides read TGTGCCAGTACGGGGTTTCCTGAAGCTTTCTTT.